This TCR beta chain was identified in a study of early T cells in non-severe SARS-CoV-2 infection. Attachment of unique molecular identifiers was made to individual cDNA molecules. TCRdb redid the calling of the 5' RACE reads with MiXCR, one entry per CDR3 protein. The sample consists of tens of thousands of distinct CDR3 sequences, roughly 9.7% of them appearing once. A note on this clonotype: The target antigen is unknown.

The CDR3 runs to 15 residues. CDR1 and CDR2 from the germline V gene are SGHRS and YFSETQ. Trimming removed 7 bases from V and 4 bases from J; junction bases left unmatched: 10. Study-wide points: Private and CD4 specificities were missed by VDJdb matching, skewed to anti-spike CD8.

The gene calls are TRBV5-1 and TRBJ2-4, with TRBD2 matching 8 bases. This clonotype originated in an adult who was a healthcare worker with PCR-confirmed SARS-CoV-2 infection or an uninfected control (not recorded which). Sequencing was carried out using whole blood. CDR3: CASHSGGGGKNIQYF. The DNA for the CDR3 is TGCGCCAGCCATTCCGGAGGCGGGGGGAAAAACATTCAGTACTTC.